The TCR beta chain under discussion was sequenced for a study of cytomegalovirus exposure and HLA in healthy donors. Looking at the study overall: Roughly 92 million unique TCRs, all from HLA-typed donors, were included in an early release of the data. Findings of the study overall: Exclusion as indistinguishable affected some V segments, including TRBV6-2 and TRBV6-3.

Germline loops: CDR1 SGDLS, CDR2 YYNGEE. The CDR3 consists of 14 residues. The ends were cut back, 4 bases at V and 7 bases at J, with 18 bases in the middle. Researchers ran the PCR with 60 Vbeta and 13 Jbeta primers. Clones were read by immunoSEQ multiplex PCR, and TCRdb kept only the in-frame ones, dropping some. Found here are more than 65,000 clones, 74% of them singletons; the top ten hold 11%. To note about this clone: Its specificity is not known.

The chain joins TRBV9 to TRBJ2-7; TRBD1 is a possible D gene (5 bases). The origin of this receptor is a woman in her fifties or sixties in good health and CMV-seropositive. The material sequenced was PBMCs. CDR3 loop: CASSNDQGWREQYF. DNA of the CDR3: TGTGCCAGCAGCAATGACCAGGGATGGCGAGAGCAGTACTTC.